One sample yielded the 19 T cell receptor beta chains listed below, sequenced in a study of shared clonotypes between healthy human individuals. The protocol was immunoSEQ multiplex PCR, while the TCRdb copy is restricted to in-frame clones and leaves out a portion. In the table there are fewer than 3 million clones, 85% to 95% of which are singletons. The sequencing sample was made of naive CD4+ T cells from PBMCs. The subset here: CD45RA+ positively selected. Receptors were obtained from a man in his late teens or twenties in good health. Some clones in this sample may be carry-over from other donors' samples.

The chain carries TRBV19 and TRBJ2-3; D might be TRBD1 (5 bases). Per germline, CDR1 LNHDA and CDR2 SQIVND (reference sequence). The CDR3 is 17 amino acids. The ends were cut back, 1 base at V and 5 bases at J, with 19 bases in the middle. The CDR3 sequence: CASSIGASSGSGDTQYF. DNA for the CDR3: TGTGCCAGTAGTATAGGGGCTTCTTCAGGGTCCGGAGATACGCAGTATTTT.

J is TRBJ1-2 and V is TRBV10-3, with D tentatively TRBD1 (5 bases). The CDR3 consists of 13 residues. Germline CDR1 reads ENHRY; CDR2 reads SYGVKD. Between the trimmed V and J ends, which lost 0 bases and 6 bases, there was a span of 8 bases. CDR3 bases: TGTGCCATCAGTGAGTCGCTAGGGGATGGCTACACCTTC. The encoded protein is CAISESLGDGYTF.

This clone was found once. The CDR3 is CASSQQGARFF. The CDR3 bases are TGCGCCAGCAGCCAACAGGGGGCTAGGTTCTTC. The V and J genes are TRBV4-1 and TRBJ2-1; 8 bases align to TRBD1. CDR3 length: 11 residues. The junction had 3 bases not matched to a gene; V was cut back by 2 bases and J by 15 bases. Germline V gene sequence: CDR1 MGHRA, CDR2 YSYEKL.

J is TRBJ1-3 and V is TRBV5-1; the D is unclear. Germline V gene sequence: CDR1 SGHRS, CDR2 YFSETQ. There are 14 residues in the CDR3. Trimming cost V 0 bases and J 6 bases, with 10 bases left between them. The CDR3 region has the DNA TGCGCCAGCAGCTTGGGGAATCTGGCAAACACCATATATTTT. It specifies CASSLGNLANTIYF.

V gene TRBV4-3 combines with J gene TRBJ1-1; D is unresolved. V lost 0 bases, J lost 5 bases, and 7 bases lay in between. This CDR3 region has 13 residues. CDR1 is LGHNA, CDR2 YSLEER, per germline. The CDR3 spells CASSQDGRTEAFF. The CDR3 region has the DNA TGCGCCAGCAGCCAAGATGGGAGAACTGAAGCTTTCTTT.

The rearrangement uses TRBV2 and TRBJ2-7; 7 bases align to TRBD1. V shed 7 bases and J 6 bases; nucleotides not matched to a gene: 9. The germline V gene has CDR1 SNHLY and CDR2 FYNNEI. The CDR3 length is 13 residues. CDR3 residues: CASNLPPGGEQYF. The CDR3 DNA reads TGTGCCAGCAACTTGCCCCCAGGGGGCGAGCAGTACTTC.

In its sample, this clone was seen a few times. V usage is TRBV18 and J usage is TRBJ1-1, with D uncertain. V was pared by 1 base and J by 7 bases, with 7 bases between. Germline V lookup: CDR1 KGHSH, CDR2 LQKENI. CDR3 length equals 12 residues. CDR3 sequence: CASSPRADEAFF. The DNA for the CDR3 is TGTGCCAGCTCACCACGGGCCGATGAAGCTTTCTTT.

The chain carries TRBV9 and TRBJ2-1, with 7 positions matching TRBD2. The CDR3 is 14 amino acids. Trimming removed 4 bases from V and 4 bases from J; junction bases left unmatched: 5. Germline-derived CDR1 and CDR2 are SGDLS and YYNGEE. The CDR3 sequence: CASSRAGAYNEQFF. CDR3 nucleotide sequence: TGTGCCAGCAGCCGGGCGGGAGCTTACAATGAGCAGTTCTTC.

This clone is a singleton in its sample. The gene calls are TRBV29-1 and TRBJ2-7; TRBD2 matches at 7 bases. V shed 6 bases, J shed 5 bases, and the junction held 13 bases outside the gene matches. Germline CDR1 SQVTM, CDR2 ANQGSEA. The CDR3 spans 14 residues. CDR3 sequence (DNA): TGCAGCGTGGCAGGCGGGCGGGAGCTCAACGAGCAGTACTTC. Translation: CSVAGGRELNEQYF.

A single count supports this clone. CDR3 residues: CASSTRLVESYNEQFF. CDR3 nucleotides: TGCGCCAGCAGCACGCGACTAGTAGAATCCTACAATGAGCAGTTCTTC. V is TRBV5-1 and J is TRBJ2-1; possible D gene TRBD2, 6 bases. Trimming stripped 4 bases from V and 1 base from J, with 15 bases between. There are 16 residues in the CDR3. CDR1 SGHRS and CDR2 YFSETQ come from the germline V gene.

The genes are TRBV10-3 and TRBJ1-3; D is uncertain. V gave up 10 bases and J gave up 2 bases, with 9 bases separating them. The CDR3 consists of 12 residues. Per the germline V gene, CDR1 is ENHRY and CDR2 is SYGVKD. The CDR3 protein is CATLSAGNTIYF. CDR3 DNA sequence: TGTGCCACCCTTTCAGCTGGAAACACCATATATTTT.

The V and J genes are TRBV7-9 and TRBJ2-1, with TRBD2 matching over 15 bases. The V gene end was trimmed by 8 bases and the J gene end by 8 bases; junction bases not matched to a gene: 10. The germline V gene has CDR1 SEHNR and CDR2 FQNEAQ (reference sequence). The CDR3 contains 16 residues. The CDR3 here is CASLTVGLAGGDEQFF. In DNA, the CDR3 is TGTGCCAGCCTTACCGTGGGACTAGCGGGAGGAGATGAGCAGTTCTTC.

The table lists this clone with a count of one. CDR3 bases: TGCGCCAGCAGCCCGGCACTTCACTACGAGCAGTACTTC. Its protein product is CASSPALHYEQYF. This chain links TRBV5-1 with TRBJ2-7; no clear D. This CDR3 is 13 amino acids long. V was cut by 4 bases and J by 3 bases, with 11 bases left in between. Germline loops: CDR1 SGHRS, CDR2 YFSETQ.

V usage is TRBV6-5 and J usage is TRBJ2-7, with a weak D call TRBD2 (5 bases). The germline V and J ends were trimmed by 0 bases and 3 bases, with 12 bases remaining between them. This CDR3 has 15 amino acids. Germline values: CDR1 MNHEY, CDR2 SVGAGI. CDR3 bases: TGTGCCAGCAGTTACTCTGCTAGCTTGGGCTACGAGCAGTACTTC. It specifies CASSYSASLGYEQYF.

V gene TRBV4-1 combines with J gene TRBJ2-1; a weak D match, TRBD1 (6 bases). CDR1 MGHRA and CDR2 YSYEKL come from the germline V gene. V shed 6 bases and J shed 0 bases, with 15 bases lying between them. This CDR3 comprises 16 residues. This CDR3 reads CASSTQGGHSYNEQFF. CDR3 bases: TGCGCCAGCAGTACCCAAGGGGGACACTCCTACAATGAGCAGTTCTTC.

V gene TRBV19 combines with J gene TRBJ2-7; 9 positions agree with TRBD2. Germline loops: CDR1 LNHDA, CDR2 SQIVND (reference sequence). CDR3 size: 13 residues. With 10 bases clipped from V and 5 bases from J, the junction kept 9 bases outside the gene matches. For the CDR3, the DNA is TGTGCCACAGCGGGAGGACACGGAGACGAGCAGTACTTC. Translating it yields CATAGGHGDEQYF.

The chain is built from TRBV19 and TRBJ2-3, with TRBD2 matching over 11 bases. Germline V gene sequence: CDR1 LNHDA, CDR2 SQIVND (reference sequence). J gave up 3 bases and V 3 bases, and 5 bases lay outside the gene matches. This CDR3 contains 16 residues. The CDR3: CASSMGLAVITDTQYF. Written as DNA, the CDR3 is TGTGCCAGTAGTATGGGACTAGCGGTTATAACAGATACGCAGTATTTT.

The chain links TRBV27 to TRBJ1-2; the match to TRBD1 covers 8 bases. This CDR3 spans 15 amino acids. Germline CDR1 and CDR2: MNHEY and SMNVEV (reference sequence). V trimming: 6 bases; J trimming: 8 bases; junction bases outside the gene matches: 14. The CDR3 reads CASSPRGTGARGYTF. CDR3 nucleotide sequence: TGTGCCAGCAGCCCTAGGGGGACAGGCGCTCGGGGCTACACCTTC.

V usage is TRBV30 and J usage is TRBJ1-1; possibly TRBD1 for D (6 bases). V was clipped by 4 bases and J by 0 bases, with 9 bases between them. Germline assignment: CDR1 GTSNPN and CDR2 SVGIG (reference sequence). CDR3 length: 13 residues. The CDR3 spells CAWIRDMNTEAFF. The CDR3 coding sequence is TGTGCCTGGATCCGGGACATGAACACTGAAGCTTTCTTT. The whole variable domain, filled in from reference TRBV30 and TRBJ1-1, reads SQTIHQWPATLVQPVGSPLSLECTVEGTSNPNLYWYRQAAGRGLQLLFYSVGIGQISSEVPQNLSASRPQDRQFILSSKKLLLSDSGFYLCAWIRDMNTEAFFGQGTRLTVV.